This T cell receptor beta chain comes out of a study of T cell changes during pregnancy in multiple sclerosis. The data were produced by immunoSEQ multiplex PCR, yet TCRdb's version contains in-frame clones alone and is incomplete. The table has roughly 76,000 clones, 80% to 95% seen once. The CDR3 runs 12 residues. Trimming pared 7 bases from V and 4 bases from J, leaving 13 bases between. Germline V CDR1 and CDR2: SQVTM, ANQGSEA. The chain couples TRBV29-1 to TRBJ1-2, with D possibly TRBD1 on 6 matching bases. The TCR comes from a female donor with multiple sclerosis, enrolled in a pregnancy study. The starting material was CD4+ T cells from peripheral blood mononuclear cells, obtained after pregnancy. This CDR3 reads CSAKDSLYGYTF. Here the CDR3 DNA reads TGCAGCGCCAAGGACAGCCTCTATGGCTACACCTTC.